This TCR beta chain was recovered during a study of OX40 agonist ivuxolimab in advanced cancers. Clones were sequenced by immunoSEQ multiplex PCR, and TCRdb holds only the in-frame ones, with some missing. The data hold tens of thousands of clones, with around 87% observed a single time. Individuals having autoimmune disease history or systemic immunosuppression were not enrolled. Looked up from germline, CDR1 is SEHNR and CDR2 is FQNEAQ (reference sequence). Trimming cost V 5 bases and J 4 bases, with 11 bases left between them. The CDR3 consists of 14 residues. The gene calls are TRBV7-9 and TRBJ2-2; D remains unclear. The sequence was collected from an adult with an advanced solid tumor such as melanoma, head and neck, liver or kidney cancer. The material was CD4+ or CD8+ T cells sorted from blood, obtained in a trial of the OX40 agonist ivuxolimab. The CDR3 loop is CASSPRTVTGELFF. The CDR3 DNA follows: TGTGCCAGCAGCCCGAGGACGGTCACCGGGGAGCTGTTTTTT.